Each of the 28 T cell receptor beta chains below was sequenced from the same sample in a study of T cells in Graves' hyperthyroidism and ophthalmopathy. What was amplified from RNA transcripts were TCR beta CDR3 regions. The HTBI set primed first-round TCR CDR3 RT-PCR. TCRdb itself ran the multiplex PCR reads through MiXCR, one entry per CDR3 protein. The sample has 450,000 to 650,000 distinct CDR3 sequences, approximately 15% seen once. The specimen was blood. All receptors derive from a woman between 18 and 30 years old with Graves' ophthalmopathy.

In the case of this clonotype: A much larger clone lies a single base off, so this may be a read error. This rearrangement joins TRBV24-1 to TRBJ2-7; a possible D gene is TRBD1 (5 bases). V was pared by 4 bases and J by 6 bases, with 15 bases between. Germline V gene sequence: CDR1 KGHDR, CDR2 SFDVKD. The CDR3 covers 14 residues. The CDR3 sequence is CATSDRRQTCEQYF. The CDR3 DNA follows: TGTGCCACCAGTGACCGAAGACAGACCTGCGAGCAGTACTTC.

V usage is TRBV28 and J usage is TRBJ1-2; D might be TRBD1 (5 bases). CDR1 is MDHEN and CDR2 is SYDVKM in the germline V gene. The V end lost 8 bases, the J end lost 5 bases, and 18 bases lay between the germline ends. The CDR3 contains 14 residues. CDR3 loop: CASVYTGAGYGYTF. The CDR3 nucleotides are TGTGCCAGCGTATATACCGGGGCAGGTTATGGCTACACCTTC.

This clonotype was counted only a few times. The chain carries TRBV3-2 and TRBJ2-7; TRBD2, the D gene given by the table, was not confirmed from the DNA. TRBV3-2 is annotated as a pseudogene. CDR3 length: 14 amino acids. CDR3 DNA sequence: TGTGCCAGCAGTCCTAGCGGGACCTTCTACGAGCAGTACTTC. Residues: CASSPSGTFYEQYF.

Notes on this clonotype: One end of the junction fails to match germline, which may point to a read error. This sequence joins TRBV19 and TRBJ2-1; a possible D gene is TRBD1 (7 bases). Germline CDR1 LNHDA, CDR2 SQIVND (reference sequence). The CDR3 spans 15 residues. CDR3 coding DNA: TGTGCCAGTAGTATAGGGAGGGGGCCCTACGATGAGCAGTTCTTC. Residues: CASSIGRGPYDEQFF. Together with reference TRBV19 and TRBJ2-1, the CDR3 gives the full variable domain: DGGITQSPKYLFRKEGQNVTLSCEQNLNHDAMYWYRQDPGQGLRLIYYSQIVNDFQKGDIAEGYSVSREKKESFPLTVTSAQKNPTAFYLCASSIGRGPYDEQFFGPGTRLTVL.

Ten or more counts support this clonotype. The chain joins TRBV28 to TRBJ2-3; 8 nucleotides agree with TRBD1. The CDR3 is 15 residues long. Germline-derived CDR1 and CDR2 are MDHEN and SYDVKM. The trim removed 6 bases at V and 2 bases at J, leaving 7 bases unmatched. CDR3 nucleotide sequence: TGTGCCAGCAGCCGAGGACAGGGCTACACAGATACGCAGTATTTT. Its protein is CASSRGQGYTDTQYF.

This clonotype turned up a few times. The chain combines TRBV7-9 with TRBJ2-3, with 7 bases matching TRBD1. In germline, CDR1 is SEHNR, CDR2 FQNEAQ (reference sequence). The CDR3 has 14 residues. V shed 2 bases and J 7 bases; nucleotides not matched to a gene: 6. Here the CDR3 DNA reads TGTGCCAGCAGCTTAATGGGGACAGCCCATACGCAGTATTTT. This gives the protein CASSLMGTAHTQYF.

This clonotype occurred many times. The chain is built from TRBV20-1 and TRBJ2-3; a weak D match, TRBD2 (6 bases). Germline lookup yields CDR1 DFQATT and CDR2 SNEGSKA (reference sequence). Trimming left V 6 bases short and J 6 bases short, with 13 bases between. The CDR3 consists of 12 residues. CDR3 sequence reads: CSAREESDTQYF. The CDR3 region has the DNA TGCAGTGCGAGGGAGGAGTCCGATACGCAGTATTTT.

This clonotype was picked up many times. CDR3 region: CSALGSDNEKLFF. For the CDR3, the DNA is TGCAGTGCACTAGGGTCGGATAATGAAAAACTGTTTTTT. V and J are TRBV20-1 and TRBJ1-4; D not resolved. Germline V gene sequence: CDR1 DFQATT, CDR2 SNEGSKA (reference sequence). The CDR3 runs to 13 residues. Trimming took off 6 bases at V and 4 bases at J, with 12 bases between the two ends.

There are many counts of this clonotype. CDR3: CSADRHTDTQYF. The CDR3 region has the DNA TGCAGCGCGGACCGACACACAGATACGCAGTATTTT. This chain uses TRBV29-1 with TRBJ2-3; unclear D gene. Germline V lookup: CDR1 SQVTM, CDR2 ANQGSEA. V lost 7 bases and J lost 2, with 10 bases in between. This CDR3 is built from 12 residues.

This clonotype was found many times. This chain connects TRBV12-3 or TRBV12-4 to TRBJ2-5, with D perhaps matching TRBD2 (6 bases). V dropped 3 bases and J dropped 5 bases, with 16 bases sitting between them. CDR3 length equals 15 residues. In DNA form, the CDR3 reads TGTGCCAGCAGTTTTTGGGGGAGGAGCGGGGAGACCCAGTACTTC. It specifies CASSFWGRSGETQYF.

This clonotype was seen repeatedly, ten times or more. The chain combines TRBV13 with TRBJ2-1; 9 bases map to TRBD2. In germline, CDR1 is PRHDT, CDR2 FYEKMQ (reference sequence). V dropped 6 bases and J dropped 9; count of bases not matched to a gene: 24. The CDR3 is made up of 19 amino acids. CDR3 residues: CASRPLGLLNGAGGFEQFF. Written as DNA, the CDR3 is TGTGCCAGCAGGCCTTTGGGTCTTCTAAATGGAGCGGGAGGCTTTGAGCAGTTCTTC.

The chain combines TRBV4-2 with TRBJ2-3, with D uncertain. The CDR3 runs 16 residues. Germline V lookup: CDR1 LGHNA, CDR2 YNFKEQ. The V end was cut by 5 bases, the J end by 0 bases, with 15 bases between. The DNA for the CDR3 is TGTGCCAGCAGCACGCGCGCGGCTGTTAGCACAGATACGCAGTATTTT. This translates into CASSTRAAVSTDTQYF.

This clonotype was picked up a small number of times. This may be a read error, as it is one base from a much larger clone. The rearrangement joins TRBV18 to TRBJ1-5; TRBD1 is a possible D gene (6 bases). The CDR3 totals 15 residues. V lost 3 bases and J lost 7, with 16 bases in between. Germline CDR1 KGHSH, CDR2 LQKENI. The CDR3 DNA reads TGTGCCAGCTCACCCACTATACAGGGATACCAGCCCCAGCATTTT. Protein product: CASSPTIQGYQPQHF. Filled out from reference TRBV18 and TRBJ1-5, the complete variable domain reads NAGVMQNPRHLVRRRGQEARLRCSPMKGHSHVYWYRQLPEEGLKFMVYLQKENIIDESGMPKERFSAEFPKEGPSILRIQQVVRGDSAAYFCASSPTIQGYQPQHFGDGTRLSIL.

Only a few counts were recorded for this clonotype. The gene calls are TRBV7-9 and TRBJ2-7; tentatively, D is TRBD1 or TRBD2 (5 bases each). This CDR3 comprises 15 residues. Germline loops: CDR1 SEHNR, CDR2 FQNEAQ (reference sequence). V shed 4 bases and J shed 2 bases, with 15 bases lying between them. The CDR3 DNA follows: TGTGCCAGCAGCTCGACGCAGGGACCGACCTACGAGCAGTACTTC. Protein: CASSSTQGPTYEQYF.

CDR3 in DNA: TGTGCCAGCAGCCAAAGGTTGAGCACTGAAGCTTTCTTT. This gives the protein CASSQRLSTEAFF. The chain recombines TRBV28 with TRBJ1-1; no clear D gene. The CDR3 spans 13 residues. Deletions cut 6 bases from V and 4 bases from J, with 12 bases between. Germline loops: CDR1 MDHEN, CDR2 SYDVKM.

The sample holds many counts of this clonotype. This chain connects TRBV28 to TRBJ2-7; the D gene is possibly TRBD1 (5 bases). Per the germline V gene, CDR1 is MDHEN and CDR2 is SYDVKM. Trimming removed 6 bases at V and 3 bases at J, with 12 bases between. The CDR3 is made up of 13 amino acids. The CDR3 sequence: CASSSDSFYEQYF. CDR3 nucleotide sequence: TGTGCCAGCAGCTCTGACAGTTTCTACGAGCAGTACTTC.

The CDR3 loop reads CASRTGSSANTGELFF. In nucleotides, the CDR3 is TGTGCCAGCAGGACAGGGAGCTCCGCGAACACCGGGGAGCTGTTTTTT. The J gene is TRBJ2-2, the V gene TRBV12-3 or TRBV12-4; 7 bases align to TRBD1. V was clipped by 6 bases and J by 0 bases; unmatched bases: 7. The CDR3 extends over 16 amino acids.

This rearrangement joins TRBV19 to TRBJ2-4; 10 bases are a match to TRBD2. The CDR3 is made up of 19 amino acids. The V segment lost 5 bases and the J segment 0 bases; nucleotides outside the gene matches: 13. CDR1 is LNHDA, CDR2 SQIVND, per germline (reference sequence). Here the CDR3 reads CASSAGAGGPEIAKNIQYF. Written as DNA, the CDR3 is TGTGCCAGTAGTGCCGGAGCGGGAGGGCCAGAAATAGCCAAAAACATTCAGTACTTC. The full variable domain, with the rest looked up from reference TRBV19 and TRBJ2-4, is DGGITQSPKYLFRKEGQNVTLSCEQNLNHDAMYWYRQDPGQGLRLIYYSQIVNDFQKGDIAEGYSVSREKKESFPLTVTSAQKNPTAFYLCASSAGAGGPEIAKNIQYFGAGTRLSVL.

The sample holds many counts of this clonotype. The chain combines TRBV7-9 with TRBJ2-1; D unclear. The CDR3 extends over 15 amino acids. Per germline, CDR1 SEHNR and CDR2 FQNEAQ (reference sequence). V was clipped by 1 base and J by 2 bases, with 9 bases between them. CDR3 amino acids: CASSLVRLAYNEQFF. CDR3 sequence (DNA): TGTGCCAGCAGCTTAGTGCGGCTTGCCTACAATGAGCAGTTCTTC.

This clonotype was seen repeatedly, ten times or more. The rearrangement links TRBV11-1 to TRBJ1-6, with D perhaps matching TRBD1 (5 bases). The CDR3 spans 14 residues. Trimming left V 5 bases short and J 7 bases short, with 12 bases between. CDR1 SGHAT and CDR2 FQDESV come from the germline V gene (reference sequence). CDR3 protein: CASSLGTVNSPLHF. CDR3 DNA: TGTGCCAGCAGCCTCGGGACTGTGAATTCACCCCTCCACTTT.

In its sample, this clonotype was seen many times. This chain connects TRBV2 to TRBJ1-1; TRBD1 is a possible D gene (6 bases). The CDR3 length is 13 residues. Between the trimmed V and J ends, which lost 6 bases and 3 bases, there was a span of 11 bases. Germline V CDR1 and CDR2: SNHLY, FYNNEI. CDR3 coding DNA: TGTGCCAGCAGGAGGGGGGAGGACACTGAAGCTTTCTTT. This codes for CASRRGEDTEAFF.

Ten or more counts support this clonotype. V is TRBV6-1 and J is TRBJ2-5, with TRBD2 as a possible D gene (6 bases). Germline V lookup: CDR1 MNHNS, CDR2 SASEGT. The length of the CDR3 is 15 residues. The V gene lost 6 bases and the J gene lost 1 base, with 15 bases spanning the gap. The CDR3 loop reads CASRIRWGGQETQYF. CDR3 coding DNA: TGTGCCAGCAGGATTAGATGGGGAGGCCAAGAGACCCAGTACTTC.

In its sample, this clonotype was seen a few times. This chain joins TRBV9 and TRBJ2-1; D ambiguous. The CDR3 has 12 residues. The V gene lost 7 bases and the J gene lost 3 bases, with 8 bases spanning the gap. Germline lookup yields CDR1 SGDLS and CDR2 YYNGEE. The CDR3 protein is CASGWDYNEQFF. Here the CDR3 DNA reads TGTGCCAGCGGGTGGGACTACAATGAGCAGTTCTTC.

This clonotype was observed a handful of times. The rearrangement uses TRBV19 and TRBJ2-1; D call uncertain. The V end was cut by 4 bases, the J end by 4 bases, with 11 bases between. This CDR3 comprises 14 residues. CDR1 and CDR2 from the germline V gene are LNHDA and SQIVND (reference sequence). CDR3 sequence reads: CASSRADLYNEQFF. The CDR3 region has the DNA TGTGCCAGTAGTAGAGCCGACCTATACAATGAGCAGTTCTTC.

The chain has TRBV7-9 and TRBJ1-2; TRBD1 matches at 7 bases. The germline V gene encodes CDR1 SEHNR and CDR2 FQNEAQ (reference sequence). J was trimmed by 5 bases and V by 5 bases; bases with no gene match: 5. The CDR3 totals 13 residues. The CDR3 region has the DNA TGTGCCAGCAGCCCATGGGACAGTTATGGCTACACCTTC. Protein: CASSPWDSYGYTF.

This clonotype was recorded many times. The chain uses TRBV30 and TRBJ2-7; 7 bases match TRBD1. The CDR3 is made up of 13 amino acids. Germline V lookup: CDR1 GTSNPN, CDR2 SVGIG (reference sequence). V trimming: 5 bases; J trimming: 2 bases; junction bases outside the gene matches: 6. For the CDR3, the DNA is TGTGCCTGGGGAAAAGACAGGGCCTACGAGCAGTACTTC. Encoded protein: CAWGKDRAYEQYF.

This clonotype has only a few counts. Possible read error: a much larger clone is one base away. This chain joins TRBV12-3 or TRBV12-4 and TRBJ1-2; D is ambiguous. V lost 6 bases and J lost 3, with 5 bases in between. This CDR3 has 11 amino acids. The CDR3 DNA is TGTGCCAGCAGACAGTACTATGGCTACACCTTC. It yields the protein CASRQYYGYTF.

This clonotype was seen ten or more times. This chain links TRBV11-3 with TRBJ2-1; D not resolved. Germline CDR1 and CDR2: SGHNT and YENEEA. The CDR3 has 13 residues. The V and J ends lost 0 bases and 8 bases respectively, with 8 bases between them. In DNA form, the CDR3 reads TGTGCCAGCAGCTTAGACGAGGTCGATGAGCAGTTCTTC. Translating gives CASSLDEVDEQFF.